The subject of this entry is one TCR beta chain. Treatment denoted: roughly 18 received Ad26.COV2.S at low or high dose, single or two shots; five or six received placebo; per-sample allocation not given. The investigators took samples on day 63 after the first vaccine or placebo injection. This specimen comes from a study of Ad26.COV2.S vaccination and SARS-CoV-2 variants. CDR1 MNHNY and CDR2 SVGAGI come from the germline V gene (reference sequence). The CDR3 has 11 residues. Trimming stripped 5 bases from V and 3 bases from J, with 3 bases between. The repertoire was sequenced with immunoSEQ multiplex PCR; TCRdb's copy has only in-frame clones and lacks some. Of 350,000 to 400,000 clones listed, around 91% are singletons.

The receptor's source is a person aged 18-60 years who received the Ad26.COV2.S COVID-19 vaccine or a placebo. This chain joins TRBV6-6 and TRBJ2-3, with D unclear. Here the sequenced sample was peripheral blood, taken in a trial of Ad26.COV2.S vaccine versus placebo. The CDR3 loop reads CASSTTDTQYF. CDR3 coding DNA: TGTGCCAGCAGTACAACAGATACGCAGTATTTT.